This TCR beta chain was identified in a study of blood T cell repertoires in COVID-19. At the level of the study: Donors in the United States, Italy and Spain gave samples during acute or convalescent COVID-19.

Per the original data handling: Amplification from reference gene primers served as the basis for estimated nucleated cell counts. Only in-frame clones appear in the TCRdb table, and some are missing; sequencing was by immunoSEQ multiplex PCR. The V and J calls and clone size come from that table; D and trimming were worked out from the DNA. The table has around 620,000 clones, just under 90% seen once; the top ten hold 0.2% to 0.3%. There are 14 residues in the CDR3. V was shortened by 6 bases and J by 5 bases, with 15 bases between the two germline ends. Germline V gene sequence: CDR1 SGHRS, CDR2 YFSETQ.

Sequenced input: peripheral blood. The chain combines TRBV5-1 with TRBJ1-3; maybe TRBD1 (5 bases). The receptor's source is a woman between 18 and 29 years old with acute or convalescent COVID-19. The CDR3 DNA follows: TGCGCCAGCACCCCTCCTGGGGCTCGAAACACCATATATTTT. Its translation: CASTPPGARNTIYF.